This TCR beta chain was sequenced in a study of blood T cell repertoires in COVID-19. Study summary: The samples span acute and convalescent COVID-19 from the United States, Italy and Spain. PBMCs, B-cell-depleted T cells, or T cells provided the cDNA or gDNA that made up the material.

Libraries were prepared by immunoSEQ multiplex PCR; TCRdb keeps only in-frame clonotypes and omits some of them. The repertoire holds about 200,000 clones, with around 85% as singletons. From germline, CDR1 is MNHEY and CDR2 SVGAGI. The length of the CDR3 is 14 residues. Trimming cost V 4 bases and J 4 bases, with 13 bases left between them. The source of this sequence is a woman of 80 years or more with acute or convalescent COVID-19. The sample was peripheral blood. The chain recombines TRBV6-5 with TRBJ2-5; D possibly corresponds to TRBD1 (6 bases). The CDR3 region is CASSLNRVGETQYF. CDR3 in DNA: TGTGCCAGCAGTTTAAACAGGGTAGGAGAGACCCAGTACTTC.